These 19 T cell receptor beta chains came from one sample sequenced in a study of blood T cell repertoires in COVID-19. Sequencing used immunoSEQ multiplex PCR; TCRdb keeps in-frame clones, though not all of them. The sample holds 400,000 to 500,000 clones, 70% to 90% seen once. Input material: PBMCs or T cells enriched from blood (not recorded which). The source of these receptors is a woman aged 18-29 years who had been exposed to COVID-19.

J is TRBJ2-7 and V is TRBV7-9, with a possible D match to TRBD1 (5 bases). Trimming removed 3 bases from V and 3 bases from J, with 15 bases in between. This CDR3 is built from 15 residues. Germline V lookup: CDR1 SEHNR, CDR2 FQNEAQ (reference sequence). This chain's CDR3 is CASSLGQGLSYEQYF. The CDR3 region has the DNA TGTGCCAGCAGCTTGGGTCAGGGCCTGAGCTACGAGCAGTACTTC.

The chain is built from TRBV28 and TRBJ2-4, with 11 bases lining up with TRBD1. The CDR3 spans 13 residues. CDR1 and CDR2 from the germline V gene are MDHEN and SYDVKM. Germline trimming cut 6 bases from V and 5 bases from J; bases unmatched to any gene: 0. The CDR3 protein is CASRGQGENIQYF. In DNA, the CDR3 is TGTGCCAGCAGGGGACAGGGGGAAAACATTCAGTACTTC. The full variable domain, completed using reference TRBV28 and TRBJ2-4, is DVKVTQSSRYLVKRTGEKVFLECVQDMDHENMFWYRQDPGLGLRLIYFSYDVKMKEKGDIPEGYSVSREKKERFSLILESASTNQTSMYLCASRGQGENIQYFGAGTRLSVL.

The rearrangement links TRBV6-1 to TRBJ1-4; 7 bases map to TRBD1. This CDR3 has 15 residues. V shed 1 base, J shed 8 bases, and the junction held 7 bases outside the gene matches. Germline values: CDR1 MNHNS, CDR2 SASEGT. The CDR3 DNA follows: TGTGCCAGCAGTGAAGTGGGACAGCAGGGAGAAAAACTGTTTTTT. It encodes CASSEVGQQGEKLFF.

The rearrangement links TRBV5-1 to TRBJ1-3; D uncertain. This CDR3 has 16 residues. Germline values: CDR1 SGHRS, CDR2 YFSETQ. Deletions cut 3 bases from V and 0 bases from J, with 13 bases between. CDR3 nucleotides: TGCGCCAGCAGCTCAGCCGGGATGAGCTCTGGAAACACCATATATTTT. The encoded protein is CASSSAGMSSGNTIYF.

CDR3 sequence (DNA): TGTGCCAGCAGTTACCTAAGATCGTTAAATGAAAAACTGTTTTTT. This gives the protein CASSYLRSLNEKLFF. The rearrangement joins TRBV6-5 to TRBJ1-4; D gene unclear. The CDR3 is made up of 15 amino acids. V shed 2 bases and J shed 5 bases, with 12 bases lying between them. Germline assignment: CDR1 MNHEY and CDR2 SVGAGI.

V gene TRBV29-1 combines with J gene TRBJ2-5; D perhaps matches TRBD2 (5 bases). CDR1 SQVTM and CDR2 ANQGSEA come from the germline V gene. The CDR3 length is 14 residues. Trimming removed 3 bases from V and 5 bases from J, with 16 bases in between. CDR3 nucleotide sequence: TGCAGCGTTGAGATCGGGGATTTAGGGGAGACCCAGTACTTC. Protein: CSVEIGDLGETQYF.

This rearrangement joins TRBV4-1 to TRBJ1-1; no clear D. Germline CDR1 MGHRA, CDR2 YSYEKL. CDR3 length equals 13 residues. The germline V and J ends were trimmed by 3 bases and 1 base, with 6 bases remaining between them. CDR3 bases: TGCGCCAGCAGCCAGGCGGGGAACACTGAAGCTTTCTTT. Encoded protein: CASSQAGNTEAFF.

This chain connects TRBV18 to TRBJ2-2; TRBD2 aligns across 8 bases. The CDR3 spans 16 residues. Germline-derived CDR1 and CDR2 are KGHSH and LQKENI. Trimming removed 3 bases from V and 4 bases from J; junction bases left unmatched: 7. CDR3 amino acids: CASSPPGLGGTGELFF. The CDR3 DNA follows: TGTGCCAGCTCACCCCCGGGACTAGGAGGCACCGGGGAGCTGTTTTTT.

V and J are TRBV7-9 and TRBJ1-1, with unresolved D. V dropped 6 bases and J dropped 2 bases, with 10 bases sitting between them. Germline CDR1 reads SEHNR; CDR2 reads FQNEAQ (reference sequence). The CDR3 is 13 amino acids. The CDR3 is CASSSGSNTEAFF. The CDR3 DNA reads TGTGCCAGCAGTTCCGGGTCCAACACTGAAGCTTTCTTT.

The chain recombines TRBV6-5 with TRBJ2-2; TRBD1 aligns across 7 bases. V trimming: 4 bases; J trimming: 0 bases; junction bases outside the gene matches: 2. The germline V gene has CDR1 MNHEY and CDR2 SVGAGI. This CDR3 spans 15 amino acids. The CDR3 loop reads CASSSGTANTGELFF. The CDR3, as DNA: TGTGCCAGCAGTTCCGGGACAGCGAACACCGGGGAGCTGTTTTTT.

V usage is TRBV4-1 and J usage is TRBJ1-1; weak D call: TRBD1 (6 bases). The CDR3 length is 16 residues. Trimming took 1 base from V and 0 from J, leaving 12 bases between them. Germline V gene lookup returns CDR1 MGHRA and CDR2 YSYEKL. CDR3 sequence reads: CASSQAPGQLNTEAFF. The CDR3 DNA is TGCGCCAGCAGCCAAGCTCCTGGACAGTTGAACACTGAAGCTTTCTTT.

The chain carries TRBV7-2 and TRBJ2-3, with TRBD2 identical over 9 bases. The germline V gene encodes CDR1 SGHTA and CDR2 FQGNSA. The CDR3 is 15 residues long. Losses at the gene ends were 3 bases for V and 8 bases for J; bases not matched to a gene: 9. The CDR3 is CASSFSGSGIVTQYF. The DNA for the CDR3 is TGTGCCAGCAGCTTTAGCGGGAGTGGCATTGTTACGCAGTATTTT. Variable domain in full (rest from reference TRBV7-2 and TRBJ2-3): GAGVSQSPSNKVTEKGKDVELRCDPISGHTALYWYRQSLGQGLEFLIYFQGNSAPDKSGLPSDRFSAERTGGSVSTLTIQRTQQEDSAVYLCASSFSGSGIVTQYFGPGTRLTVL.

The V and J genes are TRBV21-1 and TRBJ1-5; the DNA was not used to check the table's D call, TRBD1. TRBV21-1 is flagged as a pseudogene. The CDR3 is 16 amino acids. This chain's CDR3 is CASSKPRGQVDQPQHF. CDR3 coding DNA: TGTGCCAGCAGCAAACCCCGCGGACAAGTAGATCAGCCCCAGCATTTT.

The gene calls are TRBV5-1 and TRBJ2-3; D remains unclear. The CDR3 runs 14 residues. CDR1 is SGHRS and CDR2 is YFSETQ in the germline V gene. V lost 5 bases and J 1 base, leaving 11 bases between the germline ends. The DNA for the CDR3 is TGCGCCAGCAGAGAGGAAATGCGCACAGATACGCAGTATTTT. Amino acids: CASREEMRTDTQYF.

This rearrangement joins TRBV7-9 to TRBJ1-3; D is unresolved. The germline V gene encodes CDR1 SEHNR and CDR2 FQNEAQ (reference sequence). Trimming shortened V by 5 bases and J by 4 bases, and 24 bases separated the two germline ends. The CDR3 contains 18 residues. This chain's CDR3 is CASSLARHREGSGNTIYF. CDR3 nucleotide sequence: TGTGCCAGCAGCCTCGCTCGCCATCGCGAGGGTAGCGGAAACACCATATATTTT.

V gene TRBV7-9 combines with J gene TRBJ1-3, with D possibly TRBD1 on 5 matching bases. CDR3 length equals 13 residues. Germline CDR1 reads SEHNR; CDR2 reads FQNEAQ (reference sequence). V lost 5 bases, J lost 4 bases, and 9 bases lay in between. CDR3 region: CASSATEGNTIYF. For the CDR3, the DNA is TGTGCCAGCAGCGCGACAGAGGGAAACACCATATATTTT.

The chain recombines TRBV7-9 with TRBJ1-4; D not resolved. Looked up from germline, CDR1 is SEHNR and CDR2 is FQNEAQ (reference sequence). Trimming cost V 2 bases and J 0 bases, with 10 bases left between them. This CDR3 spans 16 amino acids. CDR3 DNA: TGTGCCAGCAGCTTATTCGGTATCCCAACTAATGAAAAACTGTTTTTT. Translating it yields CASSLFGIPTNEKLFF.

V and J are TRBV5-5 and TRBJ1-5; 9 bases agree with TRBD1. The germline V gene encodes CDR1 SGHKS and CDR2 YYEKEE (reference sequence). The V and J ends lost 4 bases and 7 bases, in that order; junction bases with no gene match: 9. CDR3 length: 15 amino acids. This chain's CDR3 is CASSPTGGGGQPQHF. The CDR3 nucleotides are TGTGCCAGCAGCCCGACAGGGGGTGGGGGGCAGCCCCAGCATTTT.

V is TRBV19 and J is TRBJ2-2; TRBD2 agrees at 9 bases. CDR1 is LNHDA and CDR2 is SQIVND in the germline V gene (reference sequence). J gave up 4 bases and V 3 bases, and 3 bases lay outside the gene matches. The CDR3 runs 15 residues. CDR3 sequence (DNA): TGTGCCAGTAGTATTAGCGGGAGCGGCACCGGGGAGCTGTTTTTT. This codes for CASSISGSGTGELFF.